The source of this TCR beta chain is a study of blood T cell repertoires in COVID-19. Sequencing was performed with immunoSEQ multiplex PCR; in TCRdb, only in-frame clones are kept and a portion is missing. The sample includes about 200,000 clones, 70% to 90% seen only once; the top ten take roughly a sixth. Sequenced sample: peripheral blood. This clonotype originated in a man in his fifties or sixties with COVID-19, enrolled during active disease.

CDR3 bases: TGCGCCAGCAGCCCCTCGGGGGCCTACAATGAGCAGTTCTTC. Amino acids: CASSPSGAYNEQFF. V gene TRBV10-1 combines with J gene TRBJ2-1; possibly TRBD2 for D (6 bases). Germline CDR1 WNHNN, CDR2 SYGVQD (reference sequence). The CDR3 spans 14 residues. V shed 6 bases and J shed 2 bases, with 11 bases lying between them.